These T cell receptor beta chains were read from a single sample in a study of CD8 T cells in ankylosing spondylitis. Via MiXCR, TCRdb re-called the 5' RACE reads, giving one row per CDR3 protein. The sample carries approximately 38,000 distinct CDR3 sequences, roughly 2.5% recorded once. Sequenced material: blood, either unsorted or a sorted T cell fraction (not recorded which). The receptors stem from a male donor with ankylosing spondylitis or in good health (not recorded which). The CDR3 runs from the conserved cysteine through the conserved F or W. The order of the fields is D gene, J gene, clone size, V gene, CDR3 protein, CDR3 DNA. The D gene is left open where the match is weak. Rows give clone size only sometimes, using once, few, many, or a class for an expanded clone.

d_gene: -; j_gene: TRBJ2-5; abundance: many; v_gene: TRBV9; CDR3aa: CASSVAGAETQYF; CDR3nt: TGTGCCAGCAGCGTAGCAGGGGCCGAGACCCAGTACTTC
d_gene: -; j_gene: TRBJ2-5; abundance: many; v_gene: TRBV9; CDR3aa: CASSVVQGQETQYF; CDR3nt: TGTGCCAGCAGCGTAGTCCAGGGACAAGAGACCCAGTACTTC
d_gene: TRBD2; j_gene: TRBJ2-2; abundance: -; v_gene: TRBV9; CDR3aa: CASSAGRTSRNTGELFF; CDR3nt: TGTGCCAGCAGCGCTGGACGGACTAGCAGGAACACCGGGGAGCTGTTTTTT
d_gene: TRBD2; j_gene: TRBJ2-2; abundance: many; v_gene: TRBV9; CDR3aa: CASGRFSGGQGAGELFF; CDR3nt: TGTGCCAGCGGACGTTTCTCGGGAGGGCAAGGGGCCGGGGAGCTGTTTTTT
d_gene: -; j_gene: TRBJ2-2; abundance: many; v_gene: TRBV9; CDR3aa: CASSVVLPTNGGELFF; CDR3nt: TGTGCCAGCAGCGTAGTATTACCCACTAATGGCGGGGAGCTGTTTTTT
d_gene: -; j_gene: TRBJ2-3; abundance: few; v_gene: TRBV9; CDR3aa: CASTPGQTSTDTQYF; CDR3nt: TGTGCCAGCACTCCCGGACAGACTAGCACAGATACGCAGTATTTT
d_gene: -; j_gene: TRBJ1-2; abundance: many; v_gene: TRBV9; CDR3aa: CASSPGVVSYGYTF; CDR3nt: TGTGCCAGCAGCCCGGGCGTAGTTAGCTATGGCTACACCTTC
d_gene: TRBD2; j_gene: TRBJ2-2; abundance: many; v_gene: TRBV9; CDR3aa: CASSAGTSIDGELFF; CDR3nt: TGTGCCAGCAGCGCGGGGACTAGTATCGACGGGGAGCTGTTTTTT
d_gene: -; j_gene: TRBJ1-5; abundance: many; v_gene: TRBV23-1; CDR3aa: CASSQSITYNQPQHF; CDR3nt: TGCGCCAGCAGTCAATCGATCACATACAATCAGCCCCAGCATTTT
d_gene: -; j_gene: TRBJ1-6; abundance: many; v_gene: TRBV9; CDR3aa: CASGLSAANNSPLHF; CDR3nt: TGTGCCAGCGGACTCTCGGCAGCTAATAATTCACCCCTCCACTTT
d_gene: TRBD2; j_gene: TRBJ2-5; abundance: many; v_gene: TRBV9; CDR3aa: CASSRGLAGGSGETQYF; CDR3nt: TGTGCCAGCAGCAGAGGACTAGCGGGAGGGTCGGGAGAGACCCAGTACTTC
d_gene: TRBD2; j_gene: TRBJ2-1; abundance: many; v_gene: TRBV9; CDR3aa: CASSVERGAYNEQFF; CDR3nt: TGTGCCAGCAGCGTTGAGCGGGGGGCCTACAATGAGCAGTTCTTC
d_gene: TRBD1; j_gene: TRBJ1-3; abundance: many; v_gene: TRBV9; CDR3aa: CASSVEGQKRDTIYF; CDR3nt: TGTGCCAGCAGCGTAGAGGGACAGAAGAGAGACACCATATATTTT
d_gene: TRBD2; j_gene: TRBJ2-3; abundance: many; v_gene: TRBV9; CDR3aa: CASSISGTDTQYF; CDR3nt: TGTGCCAGCAGCATTAGCGGGACCGATACGCAGTATTTT
d_gene: -; j_gene: TRBJ2-1; abundance: many; v_gene: TRBV9; CDR3aa: CASSTPRGSNEQFF; CDR3nt: TGTGCCAGCAGCACCCCGCGTGGGAGCAATGAGCAGTTCTTC
d_gene: -; j_gene: TRBJ2-2; abundance: many; v_gene: TRBV9; CDR3aa: CASSVGTTANTGELFF; CDR3nt: TGTGCCAGCAGCGTAGGTACGACAGCGAACACCGGGGAGCTGTTTTTT
d_gene: -; j_gene: TRBJ2-4; abundance: many; v_gene: TRBV9; CDR3aa: CASSPEGQGNIQYF; CDR3nt: TGTGCCAGCAGCCCCGAGGGTCAGGGAAACATTCAGTACTTC
d_gene: -; j_gene: TRBJ1-1; abundance: many; v_gene: TRBV9; CDR3aa: CASSVASIHTEAFF; CDR3nt: TGTGCCAGCAGCGTAGCCAGTATCCACACTGAAGCTTTCTTT
d_gene: -; j_gene: TRBJ1-3; abundance: many; v_gene: TRBV9; CDR3aa: CASSASGTSGNTIYF; CDR3nt: TGTGCCAGCAGCGCCTCAGGGACCTCTGGAAACACCATATATTTT
d_gene: TRBD2; j_gene: TRBJ2-5; abundance: many; v_gene: TRBV9; CDR3aa: CASSAGLAGGETQYF; CDR3nt: TGTGCCAGCAGCGCTGGACTAGCGGGAGGGGAGACCCAGTACTTC
d_gene: -; j_gene: TRBJ2-5; abundance: few; v_gene: TRBV9; CDR3aa: CASSVGVGLGAETQYF; CDR3nt: TGTGCCAGCAGCGTAGGGGTGGGACTGGGGGCAGAGACCCAGTACTTC
d_gene: TRBD2; j_gene: TRBJ2-5; abundance: many; v_gene: TRBV9; CDR3aa: CASSGDYETQYF; CDR3nt: TGTGCCAGCAGCGGGGACTACGAGACCCAGTACTTC
d_gene: -; j_gene: TRBJ1-6; abundance: many; v_gene: TRBV9; CDR3aa: CASSVGWQGNSPLHF; CDR3nt: TGTGCCAGCAGCGTAGGGTGGCAGGGAAACTCACCCCTCCACTTT
d_gene: -; j_gene: TRBJ1-6; abundance: many; v_gene: TRBV9; CDR3aa: CASSARETRGSPLHF; CDR3nt: TGTGCCAGCAGCGCCAGGGAAACAAGGGGATCACCCCTCCACTTT